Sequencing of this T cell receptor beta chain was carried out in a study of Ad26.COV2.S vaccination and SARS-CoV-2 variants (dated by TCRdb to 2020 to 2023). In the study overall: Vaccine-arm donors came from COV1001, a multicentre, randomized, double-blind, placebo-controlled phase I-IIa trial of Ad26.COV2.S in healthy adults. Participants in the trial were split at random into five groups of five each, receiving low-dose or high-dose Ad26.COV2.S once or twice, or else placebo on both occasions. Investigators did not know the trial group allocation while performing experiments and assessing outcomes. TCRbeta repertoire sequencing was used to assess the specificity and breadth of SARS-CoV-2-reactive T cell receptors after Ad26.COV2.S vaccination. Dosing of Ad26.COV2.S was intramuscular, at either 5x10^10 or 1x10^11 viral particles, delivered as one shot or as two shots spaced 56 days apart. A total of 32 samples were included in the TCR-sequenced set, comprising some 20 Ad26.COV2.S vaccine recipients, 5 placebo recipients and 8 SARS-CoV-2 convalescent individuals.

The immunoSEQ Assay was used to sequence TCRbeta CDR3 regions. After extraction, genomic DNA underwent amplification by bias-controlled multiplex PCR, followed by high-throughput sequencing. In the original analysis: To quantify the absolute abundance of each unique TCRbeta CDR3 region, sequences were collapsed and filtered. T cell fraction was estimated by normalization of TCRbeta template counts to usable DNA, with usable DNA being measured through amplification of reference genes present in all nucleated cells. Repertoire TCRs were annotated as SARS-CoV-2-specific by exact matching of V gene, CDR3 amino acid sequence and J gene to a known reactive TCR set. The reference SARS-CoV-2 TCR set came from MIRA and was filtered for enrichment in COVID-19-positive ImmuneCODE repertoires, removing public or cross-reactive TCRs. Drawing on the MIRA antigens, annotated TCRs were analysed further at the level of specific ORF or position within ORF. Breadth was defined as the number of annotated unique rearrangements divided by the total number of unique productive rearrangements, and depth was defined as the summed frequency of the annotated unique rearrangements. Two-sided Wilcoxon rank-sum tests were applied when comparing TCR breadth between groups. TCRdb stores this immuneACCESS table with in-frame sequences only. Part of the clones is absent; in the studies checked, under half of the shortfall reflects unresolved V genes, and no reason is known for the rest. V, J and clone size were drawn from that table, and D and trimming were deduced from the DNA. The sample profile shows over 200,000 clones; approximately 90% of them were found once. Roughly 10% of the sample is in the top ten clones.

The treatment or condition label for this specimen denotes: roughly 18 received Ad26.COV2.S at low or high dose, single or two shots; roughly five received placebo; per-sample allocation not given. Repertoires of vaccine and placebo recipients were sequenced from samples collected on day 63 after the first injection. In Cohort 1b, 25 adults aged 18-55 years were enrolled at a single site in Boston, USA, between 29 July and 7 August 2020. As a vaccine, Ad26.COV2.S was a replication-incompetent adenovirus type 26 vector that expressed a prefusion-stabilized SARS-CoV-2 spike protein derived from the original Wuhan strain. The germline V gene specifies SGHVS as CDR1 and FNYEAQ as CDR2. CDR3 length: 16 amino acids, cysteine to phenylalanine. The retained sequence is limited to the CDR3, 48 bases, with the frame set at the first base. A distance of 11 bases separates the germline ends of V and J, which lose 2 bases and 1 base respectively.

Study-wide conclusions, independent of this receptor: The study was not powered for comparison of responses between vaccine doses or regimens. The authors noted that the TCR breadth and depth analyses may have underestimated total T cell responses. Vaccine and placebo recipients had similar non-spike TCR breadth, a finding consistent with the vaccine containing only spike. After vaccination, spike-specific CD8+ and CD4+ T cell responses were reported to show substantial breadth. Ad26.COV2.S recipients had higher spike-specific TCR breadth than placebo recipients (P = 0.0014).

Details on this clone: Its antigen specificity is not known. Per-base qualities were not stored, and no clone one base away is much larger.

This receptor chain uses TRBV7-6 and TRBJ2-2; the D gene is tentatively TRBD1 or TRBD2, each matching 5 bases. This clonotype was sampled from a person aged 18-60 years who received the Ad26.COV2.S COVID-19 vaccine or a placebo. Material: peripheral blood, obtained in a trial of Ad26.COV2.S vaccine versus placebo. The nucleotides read TGTGCCAGCAGCTTACAGACGGGACGGAACACCGGGGAGCTGTTTTTT. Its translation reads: CASSLQTGRNTGELFF.